The 30 T cell receptor beta chains below were found in one sample sequenced in a study of T cells in Graves' hyperthyroidism and ophthalmopathy. There were TCR beta CDR3 regions amplified from RNA transcripts. Carried out on the TCR CDR3, a first-round RT-PCR used the HTBI primer set. Via MiXCR, TCRdb re-called the multiplex PCR reads, giving one row per CDR3 protein. The table includes roughly 520,000 distinct CDR3 sequences, roughly 25% detected once. Sequenced: blood. The receptors originated from a woman aged 25-40 years with Graves' ophthalmopathy.

This clonotype was seen ten or more times. The V and J genes are TRBV19 and TRBJ1-5; D is uncertain. The CDR3 totals 15 residues. The germline V gene encodes CDR1 LNHDA and CDR2 SQIVND (reference sequence). Trimming left V 0 bases short and J 4 bases short, with 10 bases between. CDR3 in DNA: TGTGCCAGTAGTATAGAGTTCTGGGGAAATCAGCCCCAGCATTTT. Its translation: CASSIEFWGNQPQHF.

The CDR3 reads CASMRANEAFF. The CDR3 nucleotides are TGTGCCAGCATGCGGGCAAATGAAGCTTTCTTT. The J gene is TRBJ1-1, the V gene TRBV6-1; D gene unclear. The CDR3 length is 11 residues. Trimming stripped 7 bases from V and 7 bases from J, with 10 bases between. The germline gives CDR1 MNHNS, CDR2 SASEGT.

The chain combines TRBV6-1 with TRBJ1-2; D unresolved. With 4 bases removed from V and 2 bases from J, the gap between germline ends came to 11 bases. The germline gives CDR1 MNHNS, CDR2 SASEGT. The CDR3 extends over 14 amino acids. The CDR3 DNA is TGTGCCAGCAGTGGGGAGGATCCCAACTATGGCTACACCTTC. It translates to CASSGEDPNYGYTF.

In regard to this clonotype: Relative to the germline gene, one junction end is altered; a read error may explain this. CDR3 bases: TGTGCCAGCAGTGTAGCGGGACTCCCCTACGAGCAGTACTTC. Translating gives CASSVAGLPYEQYF. V is TRBV12-3 or TRBV12-4 and J is TRBJ2-7; 8 bases are shared with TRBD2. This CDR3 region has 14 residues.

This clonotype showed up just a few times. The rearrangement joins TRBV16 to TRBJ1-5; D is uncertain. Germline CDR1 is KGHSY and CDR2 is FQNENV. V lost 4 bases to trimming and J lost 6 bases, with 13 bases between them. The CDR3 is made up of 14 amino acids. As DNA, the CDR3 is TGTGCCAGCAGCCCAGACATGAGCGGTCAGCCCCAGCATTTT. Amino acids: CASSPDMSGQPQHF.

This rearrangement joins TRBV19 to TRBJ1-2, with 7 bases identical to TRBD1. CDR1 is LNHDA and CDR2 is SQIVND in the germline V gene (reference sequence). The V segment lost 8 bases and the J segment 3 bases; nucleotides outside the gene matches: 9. The CDR3 covers 14 residues. The CDR3 is CASVRRDRHYGYTF. CDR3 sequence (DNA): TGTGCCAGTGTGCGCCGGGACAGACACTATGGCTACACCTTC.

The genes are TRBV7-8 and TRBJ2-7, with TRBD1 identical over 12 bases. The CDR3 has 14 residues. The junction had 7 bases not matched to a gene; V was cut back by 3 bases and J by 10 bases. Germline lookup yields CDR1 SGHVS and CDR2 FQNEAQ. CDR3 DNA sequence: TGTGCCAGCAGCTTGGGGACAGGGGGCGCGGTTCAGTACTTC. Translation: CASSLGTGGAVQYF.

The chain has TRBV11-2 and TRBJ2-5; the D gene is possibly TRBD1 (6 bases). The CDR3 contains 15 residues. The ends were cut back, 6 bases at V and 0 bases at J, with 14 bases in the middle. The germline gives CDR1 SGHAT, CDR2 FQNNGV. The CDR3 is CASRSGALYQETQYF. In DNA form, the CDR3 reads TGTGCCAGCAGATCAGGGGCCTTGTACCAAGAGACCCAGTACTTC.

The chain recombines TRBV12-3 or TRBV12-4 with TRBJ2-5, with TRBD1 matching over 8 bases. V dropped 4 bases and J dropped 5; count of bases not matched to a gene: 9. The CDR3 runs 15 residues. In DNA form, the CDR3 reads TGTGCCAGCAGTTCGACAGGGGCTTTCGGTGAGACCCAGTACTTC. Protein product: CASSSTGAFGETQYF.

This clonotype has at least ten counts. This CDR3 reads CASGGTVTEAFF. In nucleotides, the CDR3 is TGTGCCAGCGGTGGGACGGTTACTGAAGCTTTCTTT. The chain uses TRBV6-1 and TRBJ1-1, with D perhaps TRBD1 (5 bases). Trimming cost V 8 bases and J 5 bases, with 12 bases left between them. The V gene's germline CDR1 is MNHNS and CDR2 SASEGT. The length of the CDR3 is 12 residues.

This clonotype was counted many times. The genes are TRBV19 and TRBJ1-5, with 7 bases lining up with TRBD1. The CDR3 is 15 amino acids. The junction had 8 bases not matched to a gene; V was cut back by 5 bases and J by 4 bases. Per germline, CDR1 LNHDA and CDR2 SQIVND (reference sequence). The CDR3 DNA follows: TGTGCCAGTAGTGGCGGAGGGGACAGAAATCAGCCCCAGCATTTT. Its translation: CASSGGGDRNQPQHF.

This clonotype was observed at least ten times. The DNA for the CDR3 is TGTGCCAGCAGCCGGGACCCGGGGTATGGCTACACCTTC. Encoded protein: CASSRDPGYGYTF. The chain has TRBV13 and TRBJ1-2; TRBD1 might be the D (5 bases). The germline V gene has CDR1 PRHDT and CDR2 FYEKMQ (reference sequence). Trimming pared 5 bases from V and 5 bases from J, leaving 12 bases between. This CDR3 contains 13 residues.

The rearrangement uses TRBV2 and TRBJ2-2; D ambiguous. Per the germline V gene, CDR1 is SNHLY and CDR2 is FYNNEI. The CDR3 is 15 amino acids. Trimming shortened V by 6 bases and J by 4 bases, and 15 bases separated the two germline ends. The DNA of the CDR3 is TGTGCCAGCAGGCACGACCGGCTAGGCACCGGGGAGCTGTTTTTT. Encoded protein: CASRHDRLGTGELFF.

This clonotype was found a few times. The J gene is TRBJ1-6, the V gene TRBV5-1; D ambiguous. V was cut by 0 bases and J by 13 bases, with 11 bases left in between. The CDR3 runs to 13 residues. Germline CDR1 and CDR2: SGHRS and YFSETQ. The CDR3 here is CASSLGREDPLHF. CDR3 coding DNA: TGCGCCAGCAGCTTGGGTCGGGAAGACCCCCTCCACTTT.

The chain links TRBV30 to TRBJ1-1, with a possible D match to TRBD1 (5 bases). In germline, CDR1 is GTSNPN, CDR2 SVGIG (reference sequence). The CDR3 runs to 12 residues. Between the trimmed V and J ends, which lost 5 bases and 5 bases, there was a span of 12 bases. CDR3 bases: TGTGCCTGGGGAAGGGGAACGACTGAAGCTTTCTTT. Amino acid sequence: CAWGRGTTEAFF.

This clonotype was seen repeatedly, ten times or more. The V call is TRBV19, the J call TRBJ1-1, with no clear D. CDR1 and CDR2 from the germline V gene are LNHDA and SQIVND (reference sequence). CDR3 length equals 12 residues. With 4 bases removed from V and 7 bases from J, the gap between germline ends came to 10 bases. CDR3 in DNA: TGTGCCAGTAGTAACCGAGAAAATGAAGCTTTCTTT. Translation gives CASSNRENEAFF. The full variable domain, its missing parts supplied by reference TRBV19 and TRBJ1-1, is DGGITQSPKYLFRKEGQNVTLSCEQNLNHDAMYWYRQDPGQGLRLIYYSQIVNDFQKGDIAEGYSVSREKKESFPLTVTSAQKNPTAFYLCASSNRENEAFFGQGTRLTVV.

The sample holds a few counts of this clonotype. The chain has TRBV24-1 and TRBJ2-5; TRBD2 matches 10 bases. The CDR3 runs 15 residues. Germline values: CDR1 KGHDR, CDR2 SFDVKD. V shed 5 bases and J 0 bases; nucleotides not matched to a gene: 2. CDR3 region: CATSAGLADQETQYF. CDR3 bases: TGTGCCACCAGTGCCGGACTAGCGGACCAAGAGACCCAGTACTTC.

The J gene is TRBJ2-7, the V gene TRBV20-1, with 7 bases matching TRBD1. Trimming at V came to 6 bases and at J to 5 bases, leaving 13 bases not matched to a gene. There are 14 residues in the CDR3. Germline V lookup: CDR1 DFQATT, CDR2 SNEGSKA (reference sequence). Here the CDR3 DNA reads TGCAGTGCACCCCGGGCAGGGGGTCTCGACGAGCAGTACTTC. Protein sequence: CSAPRAGGLDEQYF.

This clonotype was seen ten or more times. The chain carries TRBV2 and TRBJ2-5; possibly TRBD1 or TRBD2 for D (5 bases each). The CDR3 runs 14 residues. V lost 6 bases, J lost 2 bases, and 13 bases lay in between. Germline V gene lookup returns CDR1 SNHLY and CDR2 FYNNEI. The CDR3 nucleotides read TGTGCCAGCAGACCGGGACGGACGCAAGAGACCCAGTACTTC. It translates to CASRPGRTQETQYF.

The table lists this clonotype with many counts. The chain uses TRBV28 and TRBJ1-3; 7 nucleotides match TRBD1. Germline V gene sequence: CDR1 MDHEN, CDR2 SYDVKM. This CDR3 has 16 residues. V gave up 5 bases and J gave up 1 base; unmatched junction bases: 8. Written as DNA, the CDR3 is TGTGCCAGCAGTGTTACAGGGGTTGGTTCTGGAAACACCATATATTTT. This codes for CASSVTGVGSGNTIYF.

This clonotype was counted at least ten times. The chain has TRBV10-2 and TRBJ1-2; 7 bases align to TRBD1. The length of the CDR3 is 16 residues. Germline V CDR1 and CDR2: WSHSY, SAAADI. V shed 5 bases and J 5 bases; nucleotides not matched to a gene: 14. CDR3 residues: CASSSDREWGSYGYTF. The CDR3 region has the DNA TGCGCCAGCAGTTCTGACAGGGAGTGGGGCTCTTATGGCTACACCTTC.

This clonotype was recorded many times. The V and J genes are TRBV24-1 and TRBJ1-1, with 8 bases aligning to TRBD1. Germline CDR1 and CDR2: KGHDR and SFDVKD. This CDR3 region has 15 residues. After removal of 6 bases from V and 0 bases from J, the junction contained 5 bases not matched to a gene. Written as DNA, the CDR3 is TGTGCCACCAGTATGACAGGGGACCTGAACACTGAAGCTTTCTTT. The encoded protein is CATSMTGDLNTEAFF.

In this sample, this clonotype turned up many times. The rearrangement joins TRBV9 to TRBJ2-7; 10 bases align to TRBD1. This CDR3 contains 14 residues. CDR1 and CDR2 (germline): SGDLS, YYNGEE. V lost 3 bases, J lost 5 bases, and 5 bases stayed unmatched. In nucleotides, the CDR3 is TGTGCCAGCAGCGCTTGGGGGACAGGGGACGAGCAGTACTTC. It specifies CASSAWGTGDEQYF.

Points on this clonotype: An end of the junction does not agree with germline; a read error may underlie this. CDR3 in DNA: TGCAGTGCTAGTCTGGGGGCCCAAAACATTAAGTACTTC. Translating it yields CSASLGAQNIKYF. The rearrangement links TRBV20-1 to TRBJ2-4, with D possibly being TRBD1 (6 bases). This CDR3 spans 13 amino acids. Per germline, CDR1 DFQATT and CDR2 SNEGSKA (reference sequence).

The chain carries TRBV20-1 and TRBJ2-7; unclear D gene. Trimming left V 0 bases short and J 3 bases short, with 6 bases between. CDR1 and CDR2 from the germline V gene are DFQATT and SNEGSKA (reference sequence). The CDR3 covers 12 residues. The CDR3 loop is CSARDSYYEQYF. The DNA for the CDR3 is TGCAGTGCTAGAGACAGTTACTACGAGCAGTACTTC.

The V gene is TRBV10-1, the J gene TRBJ2-2; perhaps TRBD1 as D (5 bases). From germline, CDR1 is WNHNN and CDR2 SYGVQD (reference sequence). V shed 3 bases and J shed 8 bases, with 13 bases lying between them. There are 14 residues in the CDR3. The CDR3 DNA reads TGCGCCAGCAGTGATCCCAGGGTACCGGGGGAGCTGTTTTTT. Protein: CASSDPRVPGELFF.

This chain links TRBV19 with TRBJ1-5, with 11 bases that match TRBD1. Germline V gene lookup returns CDR1 LNHDA and CDR2 SQIVND (reference sequence). CDR3 size: 16 residues. With V trimmed by 5 bases and J by 4 bases, 7 bases remained unmatched. The CDR3 loop is CASSPRTGGWNQPQHF. Written as DNA, the CDR3 is TGTGCCAGTAGTCCAAGGACAGGGGGCTGGAATCAGCCCCAGCATTTT.

This clonotype was seen ten or more times. The chain uses TRBV20-1 and TRBJ2-5; 8 bases map to TRBD2. The CDR3 spans 13 residues. Trimming cost V 3 bases and J 4 bases; bases outside gene matches: 4. CDR1 and CDR2 (germline): DFQATT, SNEGSKA (reference sequence). The CDR3 DNA reads as TGCAGTGCTAGCGGGGGGGCCCCAGAGACCCAGTACTTC. Translated, it gives CSASGGAPETQYF.

V gene TRBV7-2 combines with J gene TRBJ1-5, with D perhaps TRBD1 (5 bases). The CDR3 is 15 amino acids. Trimming shortened V by 2 bases and J by 0 bases, and 8 bases separated the two germline ends. Germline V CDR1 and CDR2: SGHTA, FQGNSA. The CDR3 DNA reads TGTGCCAGCAGCTTATGGGACCATAGCAATCAGCCCCAGCATTTT. It translates to CASSLWDHSNQPQHF.

Ten or more counts support this clonotype. This rearrangement joins TRBV2 to TRBJ2-1; D ambiguous. The CDR3 loop spans 10 amino acids. The germline V and J ends were trimmed by 7 bases and 16 bases, with 14 bases remaining between them. Germline CDR1 is SNHLY and CDR2 is FYNNEI. The DNA of the CDR3 is TGTGCCAGCAAGGAGCAGTCGATCTTCTTC. Amino acid sequence: CASKEQSIFF.